This section outlines one T cell receptor (beta chain) sequence together with its context. Its antigen is not known. The record originates from a study of OX40 agonist ivuxolimab in advanced cancers. Across the whole study: Hepatocellular carcinoma, melanoma, renal cell or head and neck cancer occurred in dose-escalation patients.

The CDR3 has 15 amino acids. Germline V gene sequence: CDR1 WSHSY, CDR2 SAAADI. V gave up 3 bases and J gave up 3 bases, with 15 bases separating them. The study, taken as a whole, reports: Partial responders at 0.1-3.0 mg/kg showed near-lowest clonal expansion. Clonal expansion was seen in CD4+ and CD8+ blood T cells by week 6 at 0.1 to 3.0 mg/kg. Not determined was the antigen specificity of the expanded peripheral T cells.

Using immunoSEQ multiplex PCR, the repertoire was profiled, and TCRdb retains in-frame clones only, with some absent. The sample has 55,000 to 75,000 clones, 85% to 95% seen once. The source material was CD4+ or CD8+ T cells sorted from blood, sampled in a trial of the OX40 agonist ivuxolimab. The chain employs TRBV10-2 and TRBJ2-7; D might be TRBD1 (6 bases). The sequence was obtained from an adult with an advanced solid tumor such as melanoma, head and neck, liver or kidney cancer. CDR3 bases: TGCGCCAGCAGTGAAGGACAGTACATCGGCTACGAGCAGTACTTC. This translates into CASSEGQYIGYEQYF.